The source of this T cell receptor beta chain is a study of T cell responses to AZD1222 COVID-19 vaccine. CDR3 length: 18 amino acids. Germline-derived CDR1 and CDR2 are PRHDT and FYEKMQ (reference sequence). The ends were cut back, 5 bases at V and 0 bases at J, with 20 bases in the middle. Study findings and constraints: Reportedly, nearly half the spike-specific TCRs target unmutated variant regions. Baseline serology detected seropositivity in only six AZD1222 recipients.

Generated by immunoSEQ multiplex PCR, the TCRdb table keeps only in-frame clones and is missing some. The table lists around 120,000 clones, 92% of them singletons. Of note for this clone: The antigen is unknown.

The rearrangement uses TRBV13 and TRBJ2-1; the D gene is possibly TRBD2 (6 bases). This TCR derives from an adult in good health. The source was peripheral blood, collected on day 0 of AZD1222 vaccination. CDR3: CASSLLIAAPSSYNEQFF. CDR3 DNA sequence: TGTGCCAGCAGCCTACTTATAGCGGCCCCCAGCTCCTACAATGAGCAGTTCTTC.